This T cell receptor (beta chain) was identified during a study of blood T cell repertoires in COVID-19. The overall study: Nucleic acid was either cDNA or gDNA, and it came from T cells, B-cell-depleted T cells, or PBMCs.

Per germline, CDR1 MNHEY and CDR2 SVGAGI. This CDR3 spans 15 amino acids. V was pared by 2 bases and J by 3 bases, with 2 bases of the junction left unmatched. Produced via immunoSEQ multiplex PCR; TCRdb's table is partial and in-frame only. This table has under 75,000 clones, roughly nine tenths appearing once. Sequenced: peripheral blood. This chain connects TRBV6-5 to TRBJ2-1; 9 nucleotides agree with TRBD2. This sequence originates from a man aged 50 or older with active COVID-19. The CDR3, as DNA: TGTGCCAGCAGTTACGAGCGGGGGGACTACAATGAGCAGTTCTTC. The encoded protein is CASSYERGDYNEQFF.